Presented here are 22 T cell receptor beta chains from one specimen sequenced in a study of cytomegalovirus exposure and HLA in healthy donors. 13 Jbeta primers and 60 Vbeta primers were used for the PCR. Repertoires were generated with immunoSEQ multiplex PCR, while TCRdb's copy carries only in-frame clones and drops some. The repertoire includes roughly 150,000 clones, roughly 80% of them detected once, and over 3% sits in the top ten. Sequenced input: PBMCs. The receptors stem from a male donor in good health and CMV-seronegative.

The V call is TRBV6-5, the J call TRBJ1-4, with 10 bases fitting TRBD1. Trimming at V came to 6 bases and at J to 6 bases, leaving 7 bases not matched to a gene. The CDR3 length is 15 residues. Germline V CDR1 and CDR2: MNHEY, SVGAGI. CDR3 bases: TGTGCCAGCAGGCGAGGGACAGGGGTTTATGAAAAACTGTTTTTT. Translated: CASRRGTGVYEKLFF.

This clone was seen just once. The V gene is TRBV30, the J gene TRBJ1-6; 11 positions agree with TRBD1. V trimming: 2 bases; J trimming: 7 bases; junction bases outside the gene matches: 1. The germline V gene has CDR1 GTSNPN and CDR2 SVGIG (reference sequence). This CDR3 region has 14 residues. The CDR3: CAWSRDRGNSPLHF. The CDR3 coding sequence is TGTGCCTGGAGTAGGGACAGGGGGAATTCACCCCTCCACTTT.

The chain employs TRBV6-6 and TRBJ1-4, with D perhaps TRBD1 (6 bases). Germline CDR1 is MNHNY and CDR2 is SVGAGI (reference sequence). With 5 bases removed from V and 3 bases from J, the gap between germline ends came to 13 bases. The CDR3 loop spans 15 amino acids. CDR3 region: CASSDSDSSNEKLFF. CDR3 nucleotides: TGTGCCAGCAGTGATTCGGACAGCTCTAATGAAAAACTGTTTTTT.

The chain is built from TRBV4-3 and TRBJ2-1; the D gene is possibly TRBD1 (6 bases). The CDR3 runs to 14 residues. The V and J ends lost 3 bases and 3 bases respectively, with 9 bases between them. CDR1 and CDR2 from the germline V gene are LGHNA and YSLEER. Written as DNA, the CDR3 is TGCGCCAGCAGCCAGATGGACAGCTACAATGAGCAGTTCTTC. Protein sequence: CASSQMDSYNEQFF.

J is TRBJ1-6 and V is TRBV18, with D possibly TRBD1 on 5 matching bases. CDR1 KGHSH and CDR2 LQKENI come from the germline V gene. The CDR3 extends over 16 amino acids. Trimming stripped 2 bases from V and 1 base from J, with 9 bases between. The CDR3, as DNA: TGTGCCAGCTCACCAGGCCCAGGGTCCTATAATTCACCCCTCCACTTT. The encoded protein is CASSPGPGSYNSPLHF.

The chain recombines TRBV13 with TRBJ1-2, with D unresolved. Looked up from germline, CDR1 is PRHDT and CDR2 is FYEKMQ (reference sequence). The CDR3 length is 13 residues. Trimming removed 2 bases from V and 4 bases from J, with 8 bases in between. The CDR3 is CASSLSGSYGYTF. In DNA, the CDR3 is TGTGCCAGCAGCTTATCCGGGAGCTATGGCTACACCTTC.

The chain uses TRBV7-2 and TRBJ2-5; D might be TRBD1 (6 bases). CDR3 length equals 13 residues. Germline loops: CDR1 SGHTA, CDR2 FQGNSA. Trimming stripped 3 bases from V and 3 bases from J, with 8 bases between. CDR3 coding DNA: TGTGCCAGCAGCTTGAGGACAGAAGAGACCCAGTACTTC. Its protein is CASSLRTEETQYF.

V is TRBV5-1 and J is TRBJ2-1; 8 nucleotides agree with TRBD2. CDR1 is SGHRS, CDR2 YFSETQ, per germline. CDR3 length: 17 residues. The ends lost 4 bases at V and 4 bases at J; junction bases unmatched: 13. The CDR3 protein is CASSRSGLAGIYNEQFF. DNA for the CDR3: TGCGCCAGCAGCCGGTCAGGTCTAGCGGGTATATACAATGAGCAGTTCTTC.

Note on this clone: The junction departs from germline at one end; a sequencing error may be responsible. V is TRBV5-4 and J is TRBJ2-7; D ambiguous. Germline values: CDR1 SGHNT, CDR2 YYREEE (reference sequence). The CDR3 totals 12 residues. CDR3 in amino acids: CASNLAANEQYF. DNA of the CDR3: TGTGCCAGCAACTTGGCCGCGAACGAGCAGTACTTC.

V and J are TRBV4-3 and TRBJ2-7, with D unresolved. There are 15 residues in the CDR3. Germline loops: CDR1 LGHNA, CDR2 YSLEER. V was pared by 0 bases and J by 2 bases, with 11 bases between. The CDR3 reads CASSQDKGGAYEQYF. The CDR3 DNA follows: TGCGCCAGCAGCCAAGATAAAGGCGGAGCCTACGAGCAGTACTTC.

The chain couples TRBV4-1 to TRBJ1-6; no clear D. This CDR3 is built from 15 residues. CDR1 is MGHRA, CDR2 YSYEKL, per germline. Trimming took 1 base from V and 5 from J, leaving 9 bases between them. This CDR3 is CASSQAVADNSPLHF. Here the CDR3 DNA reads TGCGCCAGCAGCCAAGCCGTGGCAGATAATTCACCCCTCCACTTT.

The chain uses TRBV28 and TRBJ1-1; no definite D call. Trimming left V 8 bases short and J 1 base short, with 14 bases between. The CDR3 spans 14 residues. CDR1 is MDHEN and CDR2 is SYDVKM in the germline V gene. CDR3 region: CASHLTLGNTEAFF. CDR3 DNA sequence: TGTGCCAGCCATCTGACTTTGGGGAACACTGAAGCTTTCTTT.

DNA for the CDR3: TGTGCCAGCAGCACTTCGCCAGGGTCCTCCTACGAGCAGTACTTC. Protein sequence: CASSTSPGSSYEQYF. This chain connects TRBV7-3 to TRBJ2-7; TRBD1 is a possible D gene (5 bases). The CDR3 consists of 15 residues. V lost 5 bases, J lost 0 bases, and 14 bases lay in between. CDR1 SGHTA and CDR2 FQGTGA come from the germline V gene. The full variable domain, completed using reference TRBV7-3 and TRBJ2-7, is GAGVSQTPSNKVTEKGKYVELRCDPISGHTALYWYRQSLGQGPEFLIYFQGTGAADDSGLPNDRFFAVRPEGSVSTLKIQRTERGDSAVYLCASSTSPGSSYEQYFGPGTRLTVT.

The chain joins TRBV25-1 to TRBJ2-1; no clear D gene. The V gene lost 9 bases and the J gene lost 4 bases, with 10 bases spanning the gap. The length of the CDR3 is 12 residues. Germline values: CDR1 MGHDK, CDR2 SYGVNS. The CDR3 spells CASLTEYNEQFF. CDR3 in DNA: TGTGCCAGTCTCACAGAGTACAATGAGCAGTTCTTC.

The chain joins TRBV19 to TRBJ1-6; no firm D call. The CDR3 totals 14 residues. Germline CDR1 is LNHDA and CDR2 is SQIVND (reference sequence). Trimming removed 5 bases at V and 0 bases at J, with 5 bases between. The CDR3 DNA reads TGTGCCAGTAGTTCCCGCTCCTATAATTCACCCCTCCACTTT. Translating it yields CASSSRSYNSPLHF. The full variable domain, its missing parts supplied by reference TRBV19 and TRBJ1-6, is DGGITQSPKYLFRKEGQNVTLSCEQNLNHDAMYWYRQDPGQGLRLIYYSQIVNDFQKGDIAEGYSVSREKKESFPLTVTSAQKNPTAFYLCASSSRSYNSPLHFGNGTRLTVT.

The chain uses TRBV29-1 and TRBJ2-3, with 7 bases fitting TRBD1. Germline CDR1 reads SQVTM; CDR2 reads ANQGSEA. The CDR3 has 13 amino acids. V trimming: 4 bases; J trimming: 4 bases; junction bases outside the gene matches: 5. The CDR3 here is CSVVRQGADTQYF. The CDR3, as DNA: TGCAGCGTTGTTAGGCAGGGGGCAGATACGCAGTATTTT.

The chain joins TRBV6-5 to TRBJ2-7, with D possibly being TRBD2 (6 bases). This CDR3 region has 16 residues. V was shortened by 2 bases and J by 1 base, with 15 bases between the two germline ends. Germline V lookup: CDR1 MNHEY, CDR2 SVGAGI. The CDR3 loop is CASSYSGGGKSYEQYF. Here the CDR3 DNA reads TGTGCCAGCAGTTACAGCGGTGGAGGGAAGTCCTACGAGCAGTACTTC.

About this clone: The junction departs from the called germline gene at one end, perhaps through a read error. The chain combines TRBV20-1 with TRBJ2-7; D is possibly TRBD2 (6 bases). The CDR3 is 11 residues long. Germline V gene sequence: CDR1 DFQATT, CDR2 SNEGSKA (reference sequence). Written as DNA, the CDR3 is TGCAGTGGGGACTTCTCCCACGAGCAGTACTTC. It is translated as CSGDFSHEQYF.

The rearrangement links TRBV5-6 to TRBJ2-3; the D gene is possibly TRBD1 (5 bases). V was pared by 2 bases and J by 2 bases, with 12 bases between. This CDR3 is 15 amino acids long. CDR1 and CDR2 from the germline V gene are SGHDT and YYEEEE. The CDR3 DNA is TGTGCCAGCAGCTTTAGACAGATATACACAGATACGCAGTATTTT. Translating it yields CASSFRQIYTDTQYF.

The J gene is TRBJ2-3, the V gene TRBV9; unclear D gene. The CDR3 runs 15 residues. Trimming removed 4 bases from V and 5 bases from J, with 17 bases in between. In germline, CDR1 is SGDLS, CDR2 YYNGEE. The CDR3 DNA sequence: TGTGCCAGCAGCTCCCGGCCGAGAGGTGAAGATACGCAGTATTTT. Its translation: CASSSRPRGEDTQYF.

This chain's CDR3 is CASSSTGTGISDTQYF. The CDR3 nucleotides are TGTGCCAGCAGCTCCACCGGGACAGGGATCTCAGATACGCAGTATTTT. This sequence joins TRBV27 and TRBJ2-3; 9 bases map to TRBD1. V shed 6 bases and J 4 bases; nucleotides not matched to a gene: 11. Germline values: CDR1 MNHEY, CDR2 SMNVEV (reference sequence). This CDR3 has 16 residues.

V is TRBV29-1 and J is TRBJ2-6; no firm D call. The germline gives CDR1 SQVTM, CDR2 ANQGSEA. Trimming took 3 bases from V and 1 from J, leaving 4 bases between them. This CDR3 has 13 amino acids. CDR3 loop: CSVETSGANVLTF. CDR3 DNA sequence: TGCAGCGTTGAGACTTCTGGGGCCAACGTCCTGACTTTC.